What follows are 2 T cell receptor beta chains derived from one specimen sequenced in a study of cytomegalovirus exposure and HLA in healthy donors. TCRdb's table, derived via immunoSEQ multiplex PCR, lists solely in-frame clones and lacks some. The sample holds some 250,000 clones, about 90% seen once. Sequenced input: PBMCs. The receptor set was obtained from a woman under 30 in good health and CMV-seronegative.

The rearrangement joins TRBV6-5 to TRBJ2-7; TRBD2 matches 8 bases. Trimming cost V 5 bases and J 4 bases; bases outside gene matches: 10. CDR1 MNHEY and CDR2 SVGAGI come from the germline V gene. This CDR3 spans 15 amino acids. CDR3: CASSTAGAELYEQYF. The CDR3 region has the DNA TGTGCCAGCAGTACAGCGGGGGCCGAGCTATACGAGCAGTACTTC.

This chain connects TRBV9 to TRBJ2-7, with D possibly matching TRBD1 (5 bases). V was shortened by 0 bases and J by 3 bases, with 13 bases between the two germline ends. CDR3 length: 15 amino acids. Germline V CDR1 and CDR2: SGDLS, YYNGEE. This CDR3 reads CASSVAPGSLYEQYF. The DNA for the CDR3 is TGTGCCAGCAGCGTAGCCCCAGGGTCCCTCTACGAGCAGTACTTC. The full variable domain, completed using reference TRBV9 and TRBJ2-7, is DSGVTQTPKHLITATGQRVTLRCSPRSGDLSVYWYQQSLDQGLQFLIQYYNGEERAKGNILERFSAQQFPDLHSELNLSSLELGDSALYFCASSVAPGSLYEQYFGPGTRLTVT.